Following are 27 T cell receptor beta chains from one sample sequenced in a study of PD-1 blockade in classical Hodgkin lymphoma. Each patient's relapse followed autologous stem cell transplantation, and brentuximab vedotin exposure varied. Magnetic negative selection was used to purify CD8+ T cells from thawed PBMCs. Data came from immunoSEQ multiplex PCR; TCRdb stores just in-frame clones and leaves some out. The data contain 25,000 to 30,000 clones, 70% to 90% of them singletons. This specimen was CD8+ T cells from blood, taken at baseline. Receptors originate from a human donor with classical Hodgkin lymphoma.

This chain links TRBV28 with TRBJ2-1, with a tentative D call TRBD2 (5 bases). This CDR3 is 15 amino acids long. The V end was cut by 9 bases, the J end by 10 bases, with 25 bases between. CDR1 MDHEN and CDR2 SYDVKM come from the germline V gene. The CDR3 DNA reads TGTGCCAGTCAGTTCGGGCTAGCCTCCGAGGTCGAGCAGTTCTTC. Protein sequence: CASQFGLASEVEQFF.

The gene calls are TRBV5-5 and TRBJ1-2; the match to TRBD1 covers 7 bases. The CDR3 loop spans 14 amino acids. Germline CDR1 SGHKS, CDR2 YYEKEE (reference sequence). Unmatched junction bases numbered 7, after V lost 4 bases and J lost 4 bases. CDR3: CASSPTTGSYGYTF. For the CDR3, the DNA is TGTGCCAGCAGCCCGACGACAGGGTCCTATGGCTACACCTTC.

This sequence joins TRBV5-8 and TRBJ2-1; D gene unclear. Trimming cost V 8 bases and J 12 bases, with 18 bases left between them. There are 12 residues in the CDR3. Germline CDR1 and CDR2: SGHTS and YDEGEE. The CDR3 sequence: CASLSSTAGQFF. In DNA form, the CDR3 reads TGTGCCAGTCTTTCCTCAACGGCAGGGCAGTTCTTC.

This chain connects TRBV19 to TRBJ1-5; D is possibly TRBD1 (6 bases). The CDR3 runs to 15 residues. Trimming stripped 5 bases from V and 6 bases from J, with 17 bases between. Germline V lookup: CDR1 LNHDA, CDR2 SQIVND (reference sequence). CDR3 amino acids: CASSWKQGALQPQHF. In nucleotides, the CDR3 is TGTGCCAGTAGTTGGAAACAGGGTGCACTTCAGCCCCAGCATTTT.

The rearrangement uses TRBV9 and TRBJ2-1; TRBD2 agrees at 9 bases. Per the germline V gene, CDR1 is SGDLS and CDR2 is YYNGEE. Unmatched junction bases numbered 7, after V lost 4 bases and J lost 2 bases. This CDR3 is 16 amino acids long. For the CDR3, the DNA is TGTGCCAGCAGCCCGACGGCGGGAGGGACCTACAATGAGCAGTTCTTC. Its protein product is CASSPTAGGTYNEQFF.

The chain employs TRBV27 and TRBJ2-1; D is possibly TRBD2 (6 bases). V lost 5 bases to trimming and J lost 0 bases, with 17 bases between them. The CDR3 spans 17 residues. Germline V gene sequence: CDR1 MNHEY, CDR2 SMNVEV (reference sequence). The CDR3 spells CASSPPPGGNSYNEQFF. DNA for the CDR3: TGTGCCAGCAGTCCACCCCCCGGAGGGAACTCCTACAATGAGCAGTTCTTC.

The chain links TRBV9 to TRBJ1-1, with D perhaps TRBD1 (5 bases). The V gene's germline CDR1 is SGDLS and CDR2 YYNGEE. V lost 4 bases and J 7 bases, leaving 11 bases between the germline ends. This CDR3 contains 12 residues. In nucleotides, the CDR3 is TGTGCCAGCAGCCAGGGATCGGGTGAAGCTTTCTTT. The encoded protein is CASSQGSGEAFF.

The chain employs TRBV28 and TRBJ2-1; D is ambiguous. The ends were cut back, 1 base at V and 4 bases at J, with 11 bases in the middle. The CDR3 contains 15 residues. From germline, CDR1 is MDHEN and CDR2 SYDVKM. CDR3 residues: CASSLLAEHYNEQFF. The CDR3 DNA reads TGTGCCAGCAGTTTATTGGCGGAGCATTACAATGAGCAGTTCTTC. Looking up the rest from reference TRBV28 and TRBJ2-1 gives the full variable domain: DVKVTQSSRYLVKRTGEKVFLECVQDMDHENMFWYRQDPGLGLRLIYFSYDVKMKEKGDIPEGYSVSREKKERFSLILESASTNQTSMYLCASSLLAEHYNEQFFGPGTRLTVL.

J is TRBJ2-5 and V is TRBV29-1; TRBD1 aligns across 7 bases. The CDR3 consists of 14 residues. V dropped 6 bases and J dropped 0; count of bases not matched to a gene: 7. Germline CDR1 reads SQVTM; CDR2 reads ANQGSEA. The CDR3 nucleotides are TGCAGCGTACGACAGGGAATCAACCAAGAGACCCAGTACTTC. Its protein is CSVRQGINQETQYF.

The gene calls are TRBV15 and TRBJ2-3, with a possible D match to TRBD2 (5 bases). V was trimmed by 0 bases and J by 5 bases, leaving 15 bases between them. CDR3 length: 16 amino acids. Looked up from germline, CDR1 is LNHNV and CDR2 is YYDKDF (reference sequence). The CDR3 loop reads CATSRDVGRPGDTQYF. In DNA form, the CDR3 reads TGTGCCACCAGCAGAGATGTTGGGAGACCAGGAGATACGCAGTATTTT.

This clone is a singleton in its sample. The J gene is TRBJ2-1, the V gene TRBV5-5; tentatively, D is TRBD1 (5 bases). Per germline, CDR1 SGHKS and CDR2 YYEKEE (reference sequence). V dropped 1 base and J dropped 2 bases, with 10 bases sitting between them. CDR3 length: 15 amino acids. For the CDR3, the DNA is TGTGCCAGCAGCTTGAGATTGGGGCCCTACAATGAGCAGTTCTTC. It is translated as CASSLRLGPYNEQFF. The entire variable domain, with the rest obtained from reference TRBV5-5 and TRBJ2-1, is as follows: DAGVTQSPTHLIKTRGQQVTLRCSPISGHKSVSWYQQVLGQGPQFIFQYYEKEERGRGNFPDRFSARQFPNYSSELNVNALLLGDSALYLCASSLRLGPYNEQFFGPGTRLTVL.

V and J are TRBV27 and TRBJ2-7; 11 positions agree with TRBD2. Germline V CDR1 and CDR2: MNHEY, SMNVEV (reference sequence). V shed 5 bases, J shed 4 bases, and the junction held 1 base outside the gene matches. The CDR3 is made up of 13 amino acids. CDR3 protein: CASSLAGGYEQYF. In DNA form, the CDR3 reads TGTGCCAGCAGTCTAGCGGGGGGATACGAGCAGTACTTC.

J is TRBJ2-7 and V is TRBV27; D unresolved. Germline assignment: CDR1 MNHEY and CDR2 SMNVEV (reference sequence). V lost 5 bases to trimming and J lost 4 bases, with 15 bases between them. The CDR3 sequence is 14 residues long. This CDR3 reads CASSQQNGWYEQYF. The CDR3 nucleotides are TGTGCCAGCAGTCAACAAAATGGGTGGTACGAGCAGTACTTC.

This chain connects TRBV27 to TRBJ2-7; TRBD1 matches at 7 bases. V trimming: 0 bases; J trimming: 2 bases; junction bases outside the gene matches: 1. The CDR3 extends over 14 amino acids. CDR1 and CDR2 from the germline V gene are MNHEY and SMNVEV (reference sequence). CDR3 amino acids: CASSLSGQAYEQYF. The CDR3, as DNA: TGTGCCAGCAGTTTATCCGGACAGGCCTACGAGCAGTACTTC.

CDR3 DNA sequence: TGTGCCAGCAGCCCGGGACAGGCTTTTCCCACAGATACGCAGTATTTT. It yields the protein CASSPGQAFPTDTQYF. The chain has TRBV7-6 and TRBJ2-3; 8 bases fit TRBD1. Germline trimming cut 5 bases from V and 2 bases from J; bases unmatched to any gene: 9. CDR1 is SGHVS, CDR2 FNYEAQ, per germline. The CDR3 extends over 16 amino acids.

The CDR3 region is CASSDTGGTWGYTF. The DNA for the CDR3 is TGTGCCAGCAGTGATACAGGGGGCACTTGGGGCTACACCTTC. V usage is TRBV28 and J usage is TRBJ1-2; 9 bases are shared with TRBD1. The CDR3 sequence is 14 residues long. Germline CDR1 is MDHEN and CDR2 is SYDVKM. The ends lost 5 bases at V and 8 bases at J; junction bases unmatched: 9.

The genes are TRBV14 and TRBJ1-3, with D unresolved. Germline lookup yields CDR1 SGHDN and CDR2 FVKESK. The germline V and J ends were trimmed by 0 bases and 0 bases, with 15 bases remaining between them. CDR3 length: 18 amino acids. CDR3 DNA sequence: TGTGCCAGCAGCCAAGAGTCAGTCTGGACCTTCTCTGGAAACACCATATATTTT. Residues: CASSQESVWTFSGNTIYF.

The rearrangement uses TRBV7-9 and TRBJ2-4; D unclear. The CDR3 consists of 14 residues. From germline, CDR1 is SEHNR and CDR2 FQNEAQ (reference sequence). V was cut by 0 bases and J by 8 bases, with 11 bases left in between. CDR3 DNA: TGTGCCAGCAGCTTAGCCCTCACGGGCTACATTCAGTACTTC. It encodes CASSLALTGYIQYF.

The J gene is TRBJ2-2, the V gene TRBV25-1; D not certain. There are 16 residues in the CDR3. Germline values: CDR1 MGHDK, CDR2 SYGVNS. Deletions cut 1 base from V and 6 bases from J, with 15 bases between. The CDR3 sequence is CASSESVASVSGELFF. The CDR3 DNA follows: TGTGCCAGCAGTGAATCTGTGGCTAGTGTTTCCGGGGAGCTGTTTTTT.

The chain has TRBV2 and TRBJ2-5; D remains ambiguous. The J call may be wrong; the DNA end is better matched by TRBJ2-7. This CDR3 contains 13 residues. From germline, CDR1 is SNHLY and CDR2 FYNNEI. DNA for the CDR3: TGTGCCAGCAGTGATAGGGTAGGGTACGAGCAGTACTTC. Encoded protein: CASSDRVGYEQYF.

The CDR3, as DNA: TGTGCCAGCAACCGGGGCAGAAGGGATCAAGAGACCCAGTACTTC. Its translation: CASNRGRRDQETQYF. V usage is TRBV28 and J usage is TRBJ2-5; D may match TRBD1 or TRBD2 (5 bases each). With 7 bases removed from V and 2 bases from J, the gap between germline ends came to 17 bases. The CDR3 consists of 15 residues. From germline, CDR1 is MDHEN and CDR2 SYDVKM.

CDR3 nucleotide sequence: TGCAGCGTTTTTGGAACCGAGCAGTACTTC. It specifies CSVFGTEQYF. This chain uses TRBV29-1 with TRBJ2-7; D remains ambiguous. V lost 5 bases and J 6 bases, leaving 8 bases between the germline ends. This CDR3 region has 10 residues. Germline CDR1 reads SQVTM; CDR2 reads ANQGSEA.

The chain has TRBV7-9 and TRBJ2-5; D unresolved. CDR1 SEHNR and CDR2 FQNEAQ come from the germline V gene (reference sequence). The CDR3 spans 15 residues. V was shortened by 1 base and J by 2 bases, with 11 bases between the two germline ends. CDR3 DNA: TGTGCCAGCAGCTTAGTAGCTGGAGTTCAAGAGACCCAGTACTTC. It encodes CASSLVAGVQETQYF. The full variable domain, in which reference TRBV7-9 and TRBJ2-5 provide the parts outside the CDR3, is DTGVSQNPRHKITKRGQNVTFRCDPISEHNRLYWYRQTLGQGPEFLTYFQNEAQLEKSRLLSDRFSAERPKGSFSTLEIQRTEQGDSAMYLCASSLVAGVQETQYFGPGTRLLVL.

J is TRBJ2-1 and V is TRBV4-1, with D possibly TRBD2 on 5 matching bases. V lost 5 bases, J lost 4 bases, and 12 bases lay in between. Germline-derived CDR1 and CDR2 are MGHRA and YSYEKL. There are 14 residues in the CDR3. Here the CDR3 reads CASSVGRAYNEQFF. DNA for the CDR3: TGCGCCAGCAGCGTTGGGCGGGCTTACAATGAGCAGTTCTTC.

V and J are TRBV4-1 and TRBJ2-4, with D perhaps TRBD1 or TRBD2 (5 bases each). Germline V CDR1 and CDR2: MGHRA, YSYEKL. V lost 3 bases and J 12 bases, leaving 24 bases between the germline ends. The CDR3 is 16 residues long. The CDR3 sequence is CASSQDPGPRRGTQYF. CDR3 DNA: TGCGCCAGCAGCCAGGACCCGGGACCCCGAAGAGGAACTCAGTACTTC.

This chain links TRBV7-6 with TRBJ2-7; 12 positions agree with TRBD2. The CDR3 loop spans 15 amino acids. The V segment lost 3 bases and the J segment 4 bases; nucleotides outside the gene matches: 4. Looked up from germline, CDR1 is SGHVS and CDR2 is FNYEAQ. CDR3 sequence reads: CASSFRLAGVYEQYF. The CDR3, as DNA: TGTGCCAGCAGCTTTCGACTAGCGGGAGTTTACGAGCAGTACTTC. Based on the CDR3 plus reference TRBV7-6 and TRBJ2-7, the full variable domain is GAGVSQSPRYKVTKRGQDVALRCDPISGHVSLYWYRQALGQGPEFLTYFNYEAQQDKSGLPNDRFSAERPEGSISTLTIQRTEQRDSAMYRCASSFRLAGVYEQYFGPGTRLTVT.

CDR3: CASSLSGMGLNYGYTF. The DNA of the CDR3 is TGTGCCAGCAGTTTAAGCGGAATGGGCCTAAACTATGGCTACACCTTC. The chain is built from TRBV27 and TRBJ1-2; D unresolved. Trimming took 2 bases from V and 2 from J, leaving 15 bases between them. Germline CDR1 is MNHEY and CDR2 is SMNVEV (reference sequence). The CDR3 loop spans 16 amino acids.